A single sample gave rise to the 23 T cell receptor beta chains below, sequenced in a study of shared clonotypes between healthy human individuals. Repertoires were generated with immunoSEQ multiplex PCR, while TCRdb's copy carries only in-frame clones and drops some. The sample includes millions of clones, 85% to 95% of them seen just once. Sample: naive CD4+ T cells sorted from blood. Described subset: CD45RA+ positively selected. The receptors stem from a man between 18 and 29 years old in good health.

The genes are TRBV5-1 and TRBJ2-1; TRBD2 matches 12 bases. This CDR3 is built from 16 residues. With 2 bases clipped from V and 7 bases from J, the junction kept 7 bases outside the gene matches. Germline V CDR1 and CDR2: SGHRS, YFSETQ. The CDR3 loop is CASSFELAGGLNEQFF. CDR3 nucleotides: TGCGCCAGCAGCTTTGAGCTAGCGGGGGGGCTTAATGAGCAGTTCTTC.

Notes on this clone: The same CDR3 can be traced to other DNA sequences in this sample. The chain recombines TRBV6-5 with TRBJ2-7, with D perhaps given as TRBD1 or TRBD2 (6 bases each). V lost 2 bases and J lost 0, with 8 bases in between. This CDR3 has 14 amino acids. Germline V lookup: CDR1 MNHEY, CDR2 SVGAGI. CDR3 sequence reads: CASSYGGHSYEQYF. The CDR3 nucleotides read TGTGCCAGCAGTTACGGGGGGCACTCCTACGAGCAGTACTTC.

The J gene is TRBJ2-1, the V gene TRBV7-9; 10 bases are shared with TRBD2. The CDR3 contains 15 residues. Germline V gene sequence: CDR1 SEHNR, CDR2 FQNEAQ (reference sequence). With V trimmed by 1 base and J by 5 bases, 2 bases remained unmatched. CDR3 DNA sequence: TGTGCCAGCAGCTTAGTACTAGCGGGGAACAATGAGCAGTTCTTC. It translates to CASSLVLAGNNEQFF.

The V call is TRBV5-1, the J call TRBJ2-7; 12 bases line up with TRBD1. Germline V CDR1 and CDR2: SGHRS, YFSETQ. J gave up 4 bases and V 7 bases, and 9 bases lay outside the gene matches. The CDR3 spans 15 residues. CDR3 DNA sequence: TGCGCCAGCCCATCTCCGGGACAGGGGGCTTACGAGCAGTACTTC. Its translation: CASPSPGQGAYEQYF.

The chain couples TRBV6-5 to TRBJ2-2; possibly TRBD1 for D (5 bases). CDR1 is MNHEY, CDR2 SVGAGI, per germline. The CDR3 loop spans 15 amino acids. V was trimmed by 0 bases and J by 7 bases, leaving 12 bases between them. CDR3 amino acids: CASSYSGQFDGELFF. The CDR3 DNA is TGTGCCAGCAGTTACTCGGGGCAGTTCGACGGGGAGCTGTTTTTT.

On this clone itself: The same CDR3 arises from other DNA sequences in this sample as well. The chain is built from TRBV6-5 and TRBJ2-6; the D is unclear. This CDR3 has 13 residues. V lost 6 bases to trimming and J lost 1 base, with 4 bases between them. CDR1 MNHEY and CDR2 SVGAGI come from the germline V gene. The CDR3 nucleotides are TGTGCCAGCAGCCAATCTGGGGCCAACGTCCTGACTTTC. It translates to CASSQSGANVLTF.

The J gene is TRBJ2-4, the V gene TRBV6-1; D gene ambiguous. The CDR3 extends over 14 amino acids. Trimming took 2 bases from V and 8 from J, leaving 13 bases between them. Germline lookup yields CDR1 MNHNS and CDR2 SASEGT. CDR3 DNA sequence: TGTGCCAGCAGTGAAAACGGGTCGGCGGACATTCAGTACTTC. Protein sequence: CASSENGSADIQYF.

V and J are TRBV11-1 and TRBJ2-7; D perhaps matches TRBD2 (5 bases). V lost 5 bases and J lost 7, with 9 bases in between. The CDR3 consists of 11 residues. From germline, CDR1 is SGHAT and CDR2 FQDESV (reference sequence). The chain's CDR3 is CASSAGKEQYF. Here the CDR3 DNA reads TGTGCCAGCAGCGCGGGTAAAGAGCAGTACTTC.

This sequence joins TRBV7-2 and TRBJ2-5; 10 nucleotides align to TRBD2. V lost 6 bases, J lost 5 bases, and 9 bases stayed unmatched. CDR1 and CDR2 from the germline V gene are SGHTA and FQGNSA. This CDR3 comprises 15 residues. The CDR3 region is CASRLAGSPRETQYF. CDR3 coding DNA: TGTGCCAGCAGACTAGCGGGGTCCCCTCGGGAGACCCAGTACTTC.

The chain has TRBV5-1 and TRBJ2-3, with 9 nucleotides matching TRBD1. Looked up from germline, CDR1 is SGHRS and CDR2 is YFSETQ. The CDR3 is 16 amino acids. The V gene end was trimmed by 3 bases and the J gene end by 8 bases; junction bases not matched to a gene: 13. CDR3 sequence (DNA): TGCGCCAGCAGCTCCGACAGGGGGTCATTCGTTGCTACGCAGTATTTT. Translating gives CASSSDRGSFVATQYF.

The CDR3 is CASSSTRHNEQFF. CDR3 coding DNA: TGTGCCAGCAGTTCGACTAGGCACAATGAGCAGTTCTTC. The chain links TRBV6-1 to TRBJ2-1, with D maybe TRBD2 (6 bases). CDR3 length: 13 amino acids. Germline assignment: CDR1 MNHNS and CDR2 SASEGT. V was shortened by 5 bases and J by 5 bases, with 10 bases between the two germline ends.

CDR3 in DNA: TGTGCCAGCAGCCGGGACAGCTTCTATGGCTACACCTTC. Amino acid sequence: CASSRDSFYGYTF. This chain connects TRBV5-4 to TRBJ1-2, with TRBD1 matching 7 bases. The junction had 4 bases not matched to a gene; V was cut back by 4 bases and J by 4 bases. The germline V gene encodes CDR1 SGHNT and CDR2 YYREEE (reference sequence). CDR3 length: 13 residues.

The chain has TRBV7-2 and TRBJ1-1; D not certain. The CDR3 loop spans 13 amino acids. Looked up from germline, CDR1 is SGHTA and CDR2 is FQGNSA. V lost 2 bases to trimming and J lost 2 bases, with 6 bases between them. CDR3 sequence (DNA): TGTGCCAGCAGCTTAAAGAGAAACACTGAAGCTTTCTTT. Residues: CASSLKRNTEAFF.

Note on this clone: The identical CDR3 is also encoded by other nucleotide sequences in the sample. The V and J genes are TRBV6-1 and TRBJ1-5; D not resolved. The CDR3 consists of 14 residues. The germline gives CDR1 MNHNS, CDR2 SASEGT. The germline V and J ends were trimmed by 1 base and 2 bases, with 6 bases remaining between them. CDR3 region: CASSEVWGNQPQHF. As DNA, the CDR3 is TGTGCCAGCAGTGAAGTTTGGGGCAATCAGCCCCAGCATTTT.

The CDR3 spells CASSFPTDRYGYTF. In DNA, the CDR3 is TGTGCCAGCAGTTTCCCCACAGACAGATATGGCTACACCTTC. V is TRBV28 and J is TRBJ1-2; possibly TRBD1 for D (5 bases). CDR3 size: 14 residues. With 3 bases removed from V and 5 bases from J, the gap between germline ends came to 13 bases. Looked up from germline, CDR1 is MDHEN and CDR2 is SYDVKM.

The chain is built from TRBV2 and TRBJ2-2; D perhaps matches TRBD1 (6 bases). The CDR3 is 19 amino acids. Trimming removed 2 bases from V and 1 base from J, with 20 bases in between. The germline V gene has CDR1 SNHLY and CDR2 FYNNEI. Here the CDR3 reads CASSELPPDSPKNTGELFF. The CDR3 DNA is TGTGCCAGCAGTGAATTACCCCCGGACAGCCCGAAGAACACCGGGGAGCTGTTTTTT. The full variable domain, rest sourced from reference TRBV2 and TRBJ2-2, is EPEVTQTPSHQVTQMGQEVILRCVPISNHLYFYWYRQILGQKVEFLVSFYNNEISEKSEIFDDQFSVERPDGSNFTLKIRSTKLEDSAMYFCASSELPPDSPKNTGELFFGEGSRLTVL.

The chain has TRBV6-6 and TRBJ2-5, with 9 bases that match TRBD2. The length of the CDR3 is 15 residues. Looked up from germline, CDR1 is MNHNY and CDR2 is SVGAGI (reference sequence). V lost 2 bases, J lost 5 bases, and 6 bases stayed unmatched. The CDR3 sequence: CASSYPRGGGETQYF. The CDR3 nucleotides are TGTGCCAGCAGTTACCCGCGGGGGGGCGGGGAGACCCAGTACTTC.

V is TRBV9 and J is TRBJ1-2; the match to TRBD1 covers 7 bases. J gave up 8 bases and V 5 bases, and 9 bases lay outside the gene matches. Looked up from germline, CDR1 is SGDLS and CDR2 is YYNGEE. The CDR3 spans 13 residues. The CDR3 DNA reads TGTGCCAGCAGGTTAACAGGGGTAGGCGGCTACACCTTC. This gives the protein CASRLTGVGGYTF. Full variable domain (remainder filled in from reference TRBV9 and TRBJ1-2): DSGVTQTPKHLITATGQRVTLRCSPRSGDLSVYWYQQSLDQGLQFLIQYYNGEERAKGNILERFSAQQFPDLHSELNLSSLELGDSALYFCASRLTGVGGYTFGSGTRLTVV.

This chain uses TRBV7-9 with TRBJ2-3; TRBD1 might be the D (6 bases). This CDR3 has 18 residues. The ends were cut back, 5 bases at V and 2 bases at J, with 23 bases in the middle. The germline gives CDR1 SEHNR, CDR2 FQNEAQ (reference sequence). The chain's CDR3 is CASSPTHFSGTNTDTQYF. DNA of the CDR3: TGTGCCAGCAGCCCCACTCATTTCTCCGGGACAAACACAGATACGCAGTATTTT.

The rearrangement uses TRBV29-1 and TRBJ2-1; 15 bases map to TRBD2. With V trimmed by 6 bases and J by 1 base, 4 bases remained unmatched. The CDR3 length is 16 residues. CDR1 and CDR2 (germline): SQVTM, ANQGSEA. DNA for the CDR3: TGCAGCGTCTCCGGGACTAGCGGGAGGTCCTACAATGAGCAGTTCTTC. Its translation: CSVSGTSGRSYNEQFF.

Concerning this clone itself: This specimen includes other DNA sequences encoding the same CDR3. J is TRBJ2-7 and V is TRBV27; unclear D gene. Per germline, CDR1 MNHEY and CDR2 SMNVEV (reference sequence). The CDR3 runs 14 residues. Trimming pared 0 bases from V and 0 bases from J, leaving 6 bases between. In nucleotides, the CDR3 is TGTGCCAGCAGTTTATCTGTGAACTCCTACGAGCAGTACTTC. Protein product: CASSLSVNSYEQYF.

V usage is TRBV4-3 and J usage is TRBJ1-1, with no clear D. The ends were cut back, 1 base at V and 5 bases at J, with 11 bases in the middle. The CDR3 sequence is 14 residues long. Germline CDR1 LGHNA, CDR2 YSLEER. The CDR3 region has the DNA TGCGCCAGCAGCCAAGGAAGGCGGGGAACTGAAGCTTTCTTT. Amino acid sequence: CASSQGRRGTEAFF.

The chain uses TRBV19 and TRBJ2-4, with D maybe TRBD2 (5 bases). The ends were cut back, 5 bases at V and 1 base at J, with 9 bases in the middle. The CDR3 extends over 14 amino acids. Germline values: CDR1 LNHDA, CDR2 SQIVND (reference sequence). The CDR3 bases are TGTGCCAGTAGTGGCGGCGGGGCCAAAAACATTCAGTACTTC. Its protein is CASSGGGAKNIQYF. Based on the CDR3 plus reference TRBV19 and TRBJ2-4, the full variable domain is DGGITQSPKYLFRKEGQNVTLSCEQNLNHDAMYWYRQDPGQGLRLIYYSQIVNDFQKGDIAEGYSVSREKKESFPLTVTSAQKNPTAFYLCASSGGGAKNIQYFGAGTRLSVL.